The source of this T cell receptor (beta chain) is a study of PD-1 blockade in classical Hodgkin lymphoma. Documented time point: newly diagnosed, previously untreated cHL patient sample. It was by magnetic negative selection that CD8+ T cells were isolated from thawed PBMCs. Profiled with immunoSEQ multiplex PCR; TCRdb holds only in-frame clones, not every one. The sample carries approximately 10,000 clones, about nine tenths recorded once. Germline V gene lookup returns CDR1 SQVTM and CDR2 ANQGSEA. This CDR3 has 11 amino acids. The V end lost 6 bases, the J end lost 3 bases, and 9 bases lay between the germline ends.

The chain recombines TRBV29-1 with TRBJ2-7; D gene uncertain. The sample was CD8+ T cells from blood. The receptor's source is a human donor with classical Hodgkin lymphoma. In DNA, the CDR3 is TGCAGCGTGCCGGACGGCTACGAGCAGTACTTC. This sequence encodes CSVPDGYEQYF.